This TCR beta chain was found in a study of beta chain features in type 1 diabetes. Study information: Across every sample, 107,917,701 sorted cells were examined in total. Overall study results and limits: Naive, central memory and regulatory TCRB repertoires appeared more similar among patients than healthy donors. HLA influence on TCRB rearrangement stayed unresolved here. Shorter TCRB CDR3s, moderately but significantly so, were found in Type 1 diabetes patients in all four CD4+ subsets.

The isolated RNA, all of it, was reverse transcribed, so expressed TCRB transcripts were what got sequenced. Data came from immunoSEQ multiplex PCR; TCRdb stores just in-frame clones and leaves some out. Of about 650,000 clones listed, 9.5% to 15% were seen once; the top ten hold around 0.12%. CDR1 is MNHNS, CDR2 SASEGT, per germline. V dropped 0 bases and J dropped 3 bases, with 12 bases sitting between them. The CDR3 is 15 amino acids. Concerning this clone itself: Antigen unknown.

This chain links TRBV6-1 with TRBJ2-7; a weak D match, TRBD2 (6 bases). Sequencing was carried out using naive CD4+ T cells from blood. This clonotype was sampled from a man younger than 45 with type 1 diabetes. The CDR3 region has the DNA TGTGCCAGCAGTGAAGCCGGTAGGGGAGGCTACGAGCAGTACTTC. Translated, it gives CASSEAGRGGYEQYF.